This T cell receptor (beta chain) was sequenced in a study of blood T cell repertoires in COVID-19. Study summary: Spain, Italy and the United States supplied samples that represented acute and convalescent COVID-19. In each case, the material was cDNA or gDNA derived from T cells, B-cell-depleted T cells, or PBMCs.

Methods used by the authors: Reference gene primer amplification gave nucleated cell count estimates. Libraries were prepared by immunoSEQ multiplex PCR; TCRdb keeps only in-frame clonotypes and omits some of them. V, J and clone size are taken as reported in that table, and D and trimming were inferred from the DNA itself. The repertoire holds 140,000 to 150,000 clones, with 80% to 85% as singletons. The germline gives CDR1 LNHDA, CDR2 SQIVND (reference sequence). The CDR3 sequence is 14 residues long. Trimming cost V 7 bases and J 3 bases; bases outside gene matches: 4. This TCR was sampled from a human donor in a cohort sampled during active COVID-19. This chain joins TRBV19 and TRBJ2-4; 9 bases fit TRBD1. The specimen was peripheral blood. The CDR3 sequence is CASTSGQGKNIQYF. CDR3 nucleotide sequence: TGTGCCAGTACCTCGGGACAGGGCAAAAACATTCAGTACTTC.